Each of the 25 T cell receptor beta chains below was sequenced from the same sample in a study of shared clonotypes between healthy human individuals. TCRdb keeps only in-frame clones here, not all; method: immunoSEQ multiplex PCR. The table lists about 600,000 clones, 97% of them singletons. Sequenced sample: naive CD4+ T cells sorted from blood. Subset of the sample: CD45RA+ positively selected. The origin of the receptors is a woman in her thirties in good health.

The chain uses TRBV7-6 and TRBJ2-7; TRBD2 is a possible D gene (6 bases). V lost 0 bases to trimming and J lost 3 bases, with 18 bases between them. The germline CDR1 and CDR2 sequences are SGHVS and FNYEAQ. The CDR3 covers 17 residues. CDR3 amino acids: CASSLAIAAGSSYEQYF. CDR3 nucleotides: TGTGCCAGCAGCTTAGCAATAGCGGCGGGATCGAGCTACGAGCAGTACTTC.

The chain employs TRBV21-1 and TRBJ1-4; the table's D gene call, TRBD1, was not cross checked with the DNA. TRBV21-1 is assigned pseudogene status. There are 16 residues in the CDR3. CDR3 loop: CASSKEFAQDDEKLFF. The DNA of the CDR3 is TGTGCCAGCAGCAAAGAGTTCGCACAGGATGATGAAAAACTGTTTTTT.

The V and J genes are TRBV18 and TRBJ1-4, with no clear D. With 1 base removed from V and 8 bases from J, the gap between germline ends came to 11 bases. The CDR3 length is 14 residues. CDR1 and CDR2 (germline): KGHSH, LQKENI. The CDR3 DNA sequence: TGTGCCAGCTCACCACTACCTCGTCAGGAAAAACTGTTTTTT. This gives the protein CASSPLPRQEKLFF. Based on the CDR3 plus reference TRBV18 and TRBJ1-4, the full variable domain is NAGVMQNPRHLVRRRGQEARLRCSPMKGHSHVYWYRQLPEEGLKFMVYLQKENIIDESGMPKERFSAEFPKEGPSILRIQQVVRGDSAAYFCASSPLPRQEKLFFGSGTQLSVL.

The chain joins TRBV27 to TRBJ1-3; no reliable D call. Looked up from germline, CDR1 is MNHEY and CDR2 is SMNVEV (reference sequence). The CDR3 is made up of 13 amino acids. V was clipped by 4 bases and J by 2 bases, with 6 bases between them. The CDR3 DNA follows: TGTGCCAGCAGTTCCTACGCTGGAAACACCATATATTTT. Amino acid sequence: CASSSYAGNTIYF.

CDR3 in amino acids: CASSVSGRTIQETQYF. The CDR3 region has the DNA TGTGCCAGCAGTGTCTCAGGCAGAACAATCCAAGAGACCCAGTACTTC. The chain recombines TRBV2 with TRBJ2-5; D not certain. The CDR3 extends over 16 amino acids. Trimming left V 4 bases short and J 1 base short, with 16 bases between. Germline V gene lookup returns CDR1 SNHLY and CDR2 FYNNEI. The whole variable domain, remainder taken from reference TRBV2 and TRBJ2-5, is EPEVTQTPSHQVTQMGQEVILRCVPISNHLYFYWYRQILGQKVEFLVSFYNNEISEKSEIFDDQFSVERPDGSNFTLKIRSTKLEDSAMYFCASSVSGRTIQETQYFGPGTRLLVL.

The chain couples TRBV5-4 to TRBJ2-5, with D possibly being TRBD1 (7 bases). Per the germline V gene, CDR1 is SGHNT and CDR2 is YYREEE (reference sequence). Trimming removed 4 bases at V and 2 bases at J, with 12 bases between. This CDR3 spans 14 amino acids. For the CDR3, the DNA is TGTGCCAGCAGCCCCGGGGGACAGCAAGAGACCCAGTACTTC. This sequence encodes CASSPGGQQETQYF.

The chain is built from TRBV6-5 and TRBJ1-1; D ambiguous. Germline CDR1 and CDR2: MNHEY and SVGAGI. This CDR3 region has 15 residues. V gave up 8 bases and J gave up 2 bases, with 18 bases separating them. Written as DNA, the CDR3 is TGTGCCAGCGTCGGAGCCCGAACAAGCAACACTGAAGCTTTCTTT. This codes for CASVGARTSNTEAFF.

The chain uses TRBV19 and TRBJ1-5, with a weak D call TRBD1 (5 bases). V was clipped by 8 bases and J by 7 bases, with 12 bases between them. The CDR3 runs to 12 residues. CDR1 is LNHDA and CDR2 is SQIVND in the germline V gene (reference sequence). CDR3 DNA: TGTGCCAGTTCCCAGGGAGGCCAGCCCCAGCATTTT. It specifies CASSQGGQPQHF. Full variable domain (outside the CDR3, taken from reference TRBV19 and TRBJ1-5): DGGITQSPKYLFRKEGQNVTLSCEQNLNHDAMYWYRQDPGQGLRLIYYSQIVNDFQKGDIAEGYSVSREKKESFPLTVTSAQKNPTAFYLCASSQGGQPQHFGDGTRLSIL.

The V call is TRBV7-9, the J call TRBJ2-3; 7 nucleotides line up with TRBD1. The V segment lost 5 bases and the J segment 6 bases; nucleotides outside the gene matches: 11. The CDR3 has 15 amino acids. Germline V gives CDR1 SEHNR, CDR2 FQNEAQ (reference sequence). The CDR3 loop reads CASSLRDRMLDTQYF. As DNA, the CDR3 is TGTGCCAGCAGCCTCCGGGACAGAATGCTCGATACGCAGTATTTT. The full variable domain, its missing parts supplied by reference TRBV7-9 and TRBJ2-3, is DTGVSQNPRHKITKRGQNVTFRCDPISEHNRLYWYRQTLGQGPEFLTYFQNEAQLEKSRLLSDRFSAERPKGSFSTLEIQRTEQGDSAMYLCASSLRDRMLDTQYFGPGTRLTVL.

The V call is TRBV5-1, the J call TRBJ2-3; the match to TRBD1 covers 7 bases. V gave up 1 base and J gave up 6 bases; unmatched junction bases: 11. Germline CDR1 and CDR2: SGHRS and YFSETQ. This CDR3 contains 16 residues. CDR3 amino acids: CASSLQTGTQYDTQYF. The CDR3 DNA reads TGCGCCAGCAGCTTGCAGACAGGGACCCAATACGATACGCAGTATTTT.

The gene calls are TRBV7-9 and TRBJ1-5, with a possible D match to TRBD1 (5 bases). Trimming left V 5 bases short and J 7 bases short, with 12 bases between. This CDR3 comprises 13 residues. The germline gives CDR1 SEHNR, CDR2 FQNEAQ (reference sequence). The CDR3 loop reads CASSPQRDQPQHF. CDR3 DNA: TGTGCCAGCAGCCCCCAGAGGGACCAGCCCCAGCATTTT. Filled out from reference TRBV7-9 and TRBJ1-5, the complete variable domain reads DTGVSQNPRHKITKRGQNVTFRCDPISEHNRLYWYRQTLGQGPEFLTYFQNEAQLEKSRLLSDRFSAERPKGSFSTLEIQRTEQGDSAMYLCASSPQRDQPQHFGDGTRLSIL.

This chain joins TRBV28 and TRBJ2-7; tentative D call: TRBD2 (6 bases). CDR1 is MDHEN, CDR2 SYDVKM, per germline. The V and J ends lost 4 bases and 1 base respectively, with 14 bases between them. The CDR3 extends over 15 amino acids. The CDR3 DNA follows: TGTGCCAGCAGTTCCCAGCAGGAGGGGTCCTACGAGCAGTACTTC. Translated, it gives CASSSQQEGSYEQYF.

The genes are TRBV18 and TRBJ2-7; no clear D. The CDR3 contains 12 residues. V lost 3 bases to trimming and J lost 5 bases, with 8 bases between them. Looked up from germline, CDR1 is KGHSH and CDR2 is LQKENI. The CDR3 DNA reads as TGTGCCAGCTCACCCAGTGAGCACGAGCAGTACTTC. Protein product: CASSPSEHEQYF.

The CDR3 DNA is TGTGCCAGCAGTGACAGTCTAGGCGGGGCACACAATGAGCAGTTCTTC. Its protein is CASSDSLGGAHNEQFF. The J gene is TRBJ2-1, the V gene TRBV6-4, with D possibly matching TRBD2 (6 bases). The CDR3 contains 16 residues. Germline CDR1 and CDR2: MRHNA and SNTAGT. V was pared by 2 bases and J by 5 bases, with 16 bases between.

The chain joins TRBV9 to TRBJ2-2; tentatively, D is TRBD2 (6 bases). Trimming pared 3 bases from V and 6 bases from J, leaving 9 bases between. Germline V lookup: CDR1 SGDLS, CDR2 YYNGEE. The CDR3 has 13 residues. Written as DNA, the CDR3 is TGTGCCAGCAGCGCGAGGGAGGCCGGGGAGCTGTTTTTT. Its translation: CASSAREAGELFF.

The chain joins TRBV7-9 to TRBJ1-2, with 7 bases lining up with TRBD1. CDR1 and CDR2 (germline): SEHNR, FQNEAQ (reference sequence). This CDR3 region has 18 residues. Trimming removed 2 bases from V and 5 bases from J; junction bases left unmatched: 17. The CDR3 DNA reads TGTGCCAGCAGCTTACCCCCCCAAATCAGGGGACAGTTTTATGGCTACACCTTC. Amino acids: CASSLPPQIRGQFYGYTF.

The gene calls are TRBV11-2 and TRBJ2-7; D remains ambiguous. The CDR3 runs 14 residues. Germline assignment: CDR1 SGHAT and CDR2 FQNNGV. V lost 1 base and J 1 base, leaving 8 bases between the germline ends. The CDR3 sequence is CASSLARQSYEQYF. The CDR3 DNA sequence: TGTGCCAGCAGCTTAGCACGCCAATCCTACGAGCAGTACTTC.

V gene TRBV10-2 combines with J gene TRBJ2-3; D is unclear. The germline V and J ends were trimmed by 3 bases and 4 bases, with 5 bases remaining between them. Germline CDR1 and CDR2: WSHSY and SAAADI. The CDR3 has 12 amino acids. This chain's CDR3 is CASSDSADTQYF. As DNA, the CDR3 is TGCGCCAGCAGTGACTCCGCAGATACGCAGTATTTT.

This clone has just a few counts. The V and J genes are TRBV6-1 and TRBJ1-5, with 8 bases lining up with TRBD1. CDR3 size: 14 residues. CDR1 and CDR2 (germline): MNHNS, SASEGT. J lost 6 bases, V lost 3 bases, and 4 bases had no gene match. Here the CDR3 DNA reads TGTGCCAGCAGTGAGGGTACAGGGGGTCAGCCCCAGCATTTT. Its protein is CASSEGTGGQPQHF.

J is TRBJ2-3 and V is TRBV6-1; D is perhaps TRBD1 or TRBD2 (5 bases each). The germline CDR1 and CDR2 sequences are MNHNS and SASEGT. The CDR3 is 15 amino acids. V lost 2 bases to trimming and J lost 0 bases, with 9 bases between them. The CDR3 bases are TGTGCCAGCAGTGAAATGGGACCTAGCACAGATACGCAGTATTTT. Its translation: CASSEMGPSTDTQYF.

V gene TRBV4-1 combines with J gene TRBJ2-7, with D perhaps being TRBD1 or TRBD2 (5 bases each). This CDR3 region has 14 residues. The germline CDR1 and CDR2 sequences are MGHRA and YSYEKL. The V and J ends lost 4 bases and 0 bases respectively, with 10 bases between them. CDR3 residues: CASSRDPSSYEQYF. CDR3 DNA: TGCGCCAGCAGCCGGGACCCCAGCTCCTACGAGCAGTACTTC.

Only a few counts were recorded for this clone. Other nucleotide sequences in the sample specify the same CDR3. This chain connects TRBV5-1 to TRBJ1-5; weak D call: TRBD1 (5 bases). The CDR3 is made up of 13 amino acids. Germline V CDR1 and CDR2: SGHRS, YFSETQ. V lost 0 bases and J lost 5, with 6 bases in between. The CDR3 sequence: CASSLAGDQPQHF. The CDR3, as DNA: TGCGCCAGCAGCTTGGCGGGGGATCAGCCCCAGCATTTT.

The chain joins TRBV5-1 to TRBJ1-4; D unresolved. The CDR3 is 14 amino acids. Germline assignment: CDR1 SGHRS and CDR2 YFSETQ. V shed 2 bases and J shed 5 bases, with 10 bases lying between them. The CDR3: CASSLFAENEKLFF. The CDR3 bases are TGCGCCAGCAGCTTATTCGCCGAGAATGAAAAACTGTTTTTT.

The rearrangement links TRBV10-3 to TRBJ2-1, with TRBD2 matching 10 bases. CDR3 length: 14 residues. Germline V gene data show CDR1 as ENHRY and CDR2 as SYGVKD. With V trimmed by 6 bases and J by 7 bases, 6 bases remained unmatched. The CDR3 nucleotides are TGTGCCATCAGCGGACTAGCGGACCCTAATGAGCAGTTCTTC. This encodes CAISGLADPNEQFF.

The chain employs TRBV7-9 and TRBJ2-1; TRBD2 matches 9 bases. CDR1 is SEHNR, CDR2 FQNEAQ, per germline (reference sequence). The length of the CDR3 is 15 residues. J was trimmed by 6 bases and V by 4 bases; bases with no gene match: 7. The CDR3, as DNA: TGTGCCAGCAGCTATCGACTAGCGGACGCCAATGAGCAGTTCTTC. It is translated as CASSYRLADANEQFF.